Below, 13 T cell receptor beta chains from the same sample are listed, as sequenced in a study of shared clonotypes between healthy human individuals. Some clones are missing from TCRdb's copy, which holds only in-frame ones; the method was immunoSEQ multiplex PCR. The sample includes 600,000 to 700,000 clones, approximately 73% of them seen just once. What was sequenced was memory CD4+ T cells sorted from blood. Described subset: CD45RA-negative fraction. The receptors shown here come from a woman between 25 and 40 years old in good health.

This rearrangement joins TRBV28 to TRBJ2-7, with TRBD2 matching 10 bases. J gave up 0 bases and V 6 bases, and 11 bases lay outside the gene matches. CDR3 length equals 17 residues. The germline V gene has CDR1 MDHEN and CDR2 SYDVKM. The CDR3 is CASSPGPSGSFSYEQYF. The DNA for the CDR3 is TGTGCCAGCAGCCCCGGGCCTAGCGGGAGCTTCTCCTACGAGCAGTACTTC.

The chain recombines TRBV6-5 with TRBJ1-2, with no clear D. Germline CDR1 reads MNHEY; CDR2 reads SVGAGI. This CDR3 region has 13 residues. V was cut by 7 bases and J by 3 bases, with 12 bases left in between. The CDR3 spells CASTRSADYGYTF. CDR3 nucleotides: TGTGCCAGCACCCGCTCGGCAGACTATGGCTACACCTTC.

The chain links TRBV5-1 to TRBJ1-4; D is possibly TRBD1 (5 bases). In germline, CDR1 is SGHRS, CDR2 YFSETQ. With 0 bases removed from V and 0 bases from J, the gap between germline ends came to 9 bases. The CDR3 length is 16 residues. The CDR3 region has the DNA TGCGCCAGCAGCTTGGGACAGTATGCAACTAATGAAAAACTGTTTTTT. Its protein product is CASSLGQYATNEKLFF.

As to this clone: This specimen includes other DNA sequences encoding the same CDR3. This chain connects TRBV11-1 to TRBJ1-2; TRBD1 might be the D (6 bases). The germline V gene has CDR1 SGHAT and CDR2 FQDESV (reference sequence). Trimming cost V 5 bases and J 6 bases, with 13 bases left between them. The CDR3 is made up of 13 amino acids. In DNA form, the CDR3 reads TGTGCCAGCAGCCACCGGACAGATAATGGCTACACCTTC. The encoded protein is CASSHRTDNGYTF.

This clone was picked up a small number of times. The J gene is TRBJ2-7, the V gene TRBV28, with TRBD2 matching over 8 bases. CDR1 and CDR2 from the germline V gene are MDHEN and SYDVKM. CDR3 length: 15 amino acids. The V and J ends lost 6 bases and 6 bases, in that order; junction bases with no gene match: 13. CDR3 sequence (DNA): TGTGCCAGCAGCCCCGGGGGGGGGACTCGGGGCGAGCAGTACTTC. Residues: CASSPGGGTRGEQYF.

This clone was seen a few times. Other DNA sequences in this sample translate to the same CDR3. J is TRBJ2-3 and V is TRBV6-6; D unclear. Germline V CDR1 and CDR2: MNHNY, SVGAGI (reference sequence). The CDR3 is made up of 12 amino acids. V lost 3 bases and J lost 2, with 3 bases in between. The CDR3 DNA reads TGTGCCAGCAGTTATACCACAGATACGCAGTATTTT. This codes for CASSYTTDTQYF.

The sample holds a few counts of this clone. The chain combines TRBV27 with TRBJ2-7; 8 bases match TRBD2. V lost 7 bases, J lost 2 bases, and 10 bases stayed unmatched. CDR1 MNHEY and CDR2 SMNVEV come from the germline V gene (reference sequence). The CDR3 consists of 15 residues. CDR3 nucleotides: TGTGCCAGCACCCTACCTGACGGGAGGGCCTACGAGCAGTACTTC. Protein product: CASTLPDGRAYEQYF.

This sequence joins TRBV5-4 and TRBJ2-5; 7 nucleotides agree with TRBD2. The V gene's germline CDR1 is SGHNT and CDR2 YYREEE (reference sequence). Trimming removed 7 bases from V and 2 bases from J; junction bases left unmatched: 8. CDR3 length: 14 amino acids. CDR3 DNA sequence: TGTGCCAGCGCCCCGGGCGGGGGTCAAGAGACCCAGTACTTC. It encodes CASAPGGGQETQYF.

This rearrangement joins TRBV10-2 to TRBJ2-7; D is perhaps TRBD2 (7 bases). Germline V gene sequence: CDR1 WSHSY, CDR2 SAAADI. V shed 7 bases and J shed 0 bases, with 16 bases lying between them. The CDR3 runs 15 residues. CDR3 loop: CASKRGAMSSYEQYF. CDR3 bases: TGCGCCAGCAAACGGGGGGCCATGAGCTCCTACGAGCAGTACTTC.

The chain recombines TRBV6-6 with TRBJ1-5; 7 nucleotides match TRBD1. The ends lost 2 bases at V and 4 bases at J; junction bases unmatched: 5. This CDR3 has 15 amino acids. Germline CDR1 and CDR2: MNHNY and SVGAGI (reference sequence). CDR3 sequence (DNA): TGTGCCAGCAGTTACACAAGGGACAGAAATCAGCCCCAGCATTTT. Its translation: CASSYTRDRNQPQHF.

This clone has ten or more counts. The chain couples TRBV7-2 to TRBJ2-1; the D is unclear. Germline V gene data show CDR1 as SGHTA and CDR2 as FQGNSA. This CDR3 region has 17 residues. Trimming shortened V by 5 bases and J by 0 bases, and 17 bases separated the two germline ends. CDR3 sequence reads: CASSHQARRSSYNEQFF. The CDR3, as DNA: TGTGCCAGCAGCCACCAAGCGAGACGGAGCTCCTACAATGAGCAGTTCTTC.

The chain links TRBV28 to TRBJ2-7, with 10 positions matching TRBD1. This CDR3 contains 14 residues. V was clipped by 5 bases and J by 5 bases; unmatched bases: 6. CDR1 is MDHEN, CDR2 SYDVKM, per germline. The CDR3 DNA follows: TGTGCCAGCAGTACCGGGACAGGGGTCCACGAGCAGTACTTC. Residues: CASSTGTGVHEQYF.

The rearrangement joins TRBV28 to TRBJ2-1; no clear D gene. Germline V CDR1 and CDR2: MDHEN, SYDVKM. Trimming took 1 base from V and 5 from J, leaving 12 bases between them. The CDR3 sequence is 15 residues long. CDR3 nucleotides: TGTGCCAGCAGTTTATTACGTAGGGATGACAATGAGCAGTTCTTC. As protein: CASSLLRRDDNEQFF.